The subject of this entry is one T cell receptor beta chain. This clone was observed once. Its antigen remains undetermined. Base qualities are not at hand, and no much larger clone is one base apart. This entry comes from a study of blood T cell repertoires in COVID-19 (dated by TCRdb to 2020 to 2022). At the level of the whole study: Samples from collaborators originated in the United States, Italy and Spain and spanned both the acute and convalescent phases of COVID-19. HLA class I and class II types, where available, came from metadata supplied by the sample provider rather than from assay-based typing. The dataset comprised deeply sampled blood TCRbeta repertoires from subjects exposed to, actively infected with, or recovered from COVID-19. The prospective study material was composed of cDNA or gDNA derived from T cells, B-cell-depleted T cells, or PBMCs. Samples were obtained from the ongoing ImmuneRACE study (first 160 participants) and from 1,000 to 1,500 subjects provided by 6 global collaborators. The repertoires were made available in a free public database intended to serve as a resource for research on the immune response to SARS-CoV-2. Nearly every sample came with metadata listing a de-identified subject ID, COVID-19 status, age in years and sex. Paper-wide results and their limitations: How much clinical and demographic metadata was included differed by source and by participant, and the metadata was provided uncurated.

V is shortened by 8 bases, J by 9 bases, and the region joining them spans 10 bases. Taken from cysteine to phenylalanine, the CDR3 has 11 residues. The entry retains the CDR3 DNA only, 33 bases that are in frame from base 1. TCRbeta CDR3 regions were amplified from genomic DNA by means of the immunoSEQ Assay, a bias-controlled multiplex PCR. The paper's data handling went like this. The number of nucleated cells in each sample was estimated from the amplification of reference gene primers within the assay. Sequence reads were collapsed and filtered to measure the absolute abundance of every unique TCRbeta CDR3 rearrangement. Productive Simpson clonality was computed per sample as the square root of Simpson's diversity index over productive rearrangements. The table was pulled from immuneACCESS by TCRdb, which kept in-frame rearrangements only. Such tables lose some clones; where checked, under half of the loss comes from unresolved V genes, and the rest has no known cause. V, J and clone size were drawn from that table, and D and trimming were deduced from the DNA. This sample comprises roughly 190,000 clones, 80% to 85% of them detected only once. The ten largest clones represent 3% to 3.5% of the sample.

Participants in the prospective study were aged roughly 18 to 100 years, lived in 20 to 30 United States geographic areas, and enrolled through a virtual design. In the prospective study, participants were assigned to cohorts based on the clinical history participants reported in a screening survey and a study questionnaire. Exposed participants had been in contact with someone with a PCR-confirmed or clinician-diagnosed COVID-19 case within 2 weeks of study entry. Each participant in the prospective study had whole blood, serum and a nasopharyngeal or oropharyngeal swab collected by mobile phlebotomists. Participants in the prospective study had the option to provide additional blood draws and questionnaires over a roughly two-month period. Blood samples from the prospective study were shipped frozen or at room temperature prior to DNA extraction.

Sequencing used PBMCs or T cells enriched from blood (not recorded which). The chain is assembled from TRBV12-3 or TRBV12-4 and TRBJ2-2; the D gene is possibly TRBD2, with 5 bases matching. This TCR came from a woman aged 25 to 45 who had been exposed to COVID-19. The DNA sequence reads TGTGCCAGCGGCCGGGGTAGGGAGCTGTTTTTT. It translates to CASGRGRELFF.